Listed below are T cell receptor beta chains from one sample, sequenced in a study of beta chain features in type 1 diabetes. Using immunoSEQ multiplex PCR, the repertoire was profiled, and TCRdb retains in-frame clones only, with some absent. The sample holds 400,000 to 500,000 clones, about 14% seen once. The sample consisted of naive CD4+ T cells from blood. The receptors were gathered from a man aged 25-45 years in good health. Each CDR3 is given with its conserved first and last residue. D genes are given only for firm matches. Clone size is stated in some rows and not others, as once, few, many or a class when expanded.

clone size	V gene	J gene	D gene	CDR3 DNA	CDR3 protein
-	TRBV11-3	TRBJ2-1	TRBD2	TGTGCCAGCAGCACGCCCACAACTAGCGGGAGAGGCAATGAGCAGTTCTTC	CASSTPTTSGRGNEQFF
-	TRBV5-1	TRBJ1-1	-	TGCGCCAGCAGCTTGGCTGGAGGGATCAACACTGAAGCTTTCTTT	CASSLAGGINTEAFF
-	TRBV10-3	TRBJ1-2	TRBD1	TGTGCCATCAGTGACGGCCAGGGGGTAGGCTACACCTTC	CAISDGQGVGYTF
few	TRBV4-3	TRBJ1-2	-	TGCGCCAGCAGCCAAGAAGGTGGCTGGATAACTAACTATGGCTACACCTTC	CASSQEGGWITNYGYTF
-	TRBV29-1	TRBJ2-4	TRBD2	TGCAGCGTAACACGTCTACAGGGCCTCGAGCGGGGGAACATTCAGTACTTC	CSVTRLQGLERGNIQYF
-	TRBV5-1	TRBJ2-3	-	TGCGCCAGCAGCGTCTTGAGTGCAGATACGCAGTATTTT	CASSVLSADTQYF
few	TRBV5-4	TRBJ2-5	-	TGTGCCAGCAGCTTGGATAGGGCAGAGACCCAGTACTTC	CASSLDRAETQYF
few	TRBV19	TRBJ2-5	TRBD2	TGTGCCAGTAGCCCATCTAGCGGGAGGGTGGAGACCCAGTACTTC	CASSPSSGRVETQYF
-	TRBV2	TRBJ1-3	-	TGTGCCAGCAGATTCGGGACCGTCTCTGGAAACACCATATATTTT	CASRFGTVSGNTIYF
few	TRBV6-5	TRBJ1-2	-	TGTGCCAGCAGCCAGGTGCGGCAGGATGGCTACACCTTC	CASSQVRQDGYTF
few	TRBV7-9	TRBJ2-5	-	TGTGCCAGCAGCATTCGGGGCCAAGGAAAGTACCAAGAGACCCAGTACTTC	CASSIRGQGKYQETQYF
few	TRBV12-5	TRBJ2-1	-	TGTGCTAGTGCCAACTCTAGGGAGTACAATGAGCAGTTCTTC	CASANSREYNEQFF
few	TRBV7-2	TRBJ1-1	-	TGTGCCAGCAGCCTCCTCGGGCAGGGGAACACTGAAGCTTTCTTT	CASSLLGQGNTEAFF
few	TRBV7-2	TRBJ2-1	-	TGTGCCAGCAGCTCTCAGCTCAATGAGCAGTTCTTC	CASSSQLNEQFF
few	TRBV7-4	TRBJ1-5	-	TGTGCCAGCAGCTTCCATCAGCCCCAGCATTTT	CASSFHQPQHF
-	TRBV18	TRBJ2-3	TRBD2	TGTGCCAGCTTACTAGCGGGGTCACATACGCAGTATTTT	CASLLAGSHTQYF
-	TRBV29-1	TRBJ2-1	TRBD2	TGCAGCCCAAGACTAGCGACCTACAATGAGCAGTTCTTC	CSPRLATYNEQFF
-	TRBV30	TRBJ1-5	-	TGTGCCTGGAGTCGCACGGGACCTTTCAATCAGCCCCAGCATTTT	CAWSRTGPFNQPQHF
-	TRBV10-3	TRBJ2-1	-	TGTGCCGGGTCCGGGACCTCCTACAATGAGCAGTTCTTC	CAGSGTSYNEQFF
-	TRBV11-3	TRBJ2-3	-	TGTGCCAGCAGCTTAAGAACACCCTTTGGAGATACGCAGTATTTT	CASSLRTPFGDTQYF
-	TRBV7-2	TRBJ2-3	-	TGTGCCAGCAGCTTAAGCTTTAGTCAGTTACGCGCAGATACGCAGTATTTT	CASSLSFSQLRADTQYF
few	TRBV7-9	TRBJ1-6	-	TGTGCCAGCAGCTTAAGCCAGGCCTCACCCCTCCACTTT	CASSLSQASPLHF